This TCR beta chain was recorded in a study of blood T cell repertoires in COVID-19 (TCRdb year 2020). Regarding the research as a whole: Samples from collaborators originated in the United States, Italy and Spain and spanned both the acute and convalescent phases of COVID-19. A de-identified subject ID, COVID-19 status, age in years and sex were almost always included in the sample metadata. The repertoires were released in a freely available public database intended as a resource for research on the immune response to SARS-CoV-2. Subjects who had been exposed to COVID-19, were actively infected with it, or had recovered from it provided the deeply sampled blood TCRbeta repertoires that made up the dataset. Samples were obtained from the ongoing ImmuneRACE study (first 160 participants) and from 1,254 subjects provided by 6 global collaborators. HLA class I and class II types, where available, came from metadata supplied by the sample provider rather than from assay-based typing. The prospective study material was composed of cDNA or gDNA derived from T cells, B-cell-depleted T cells, or PBMCs.

This clone was observed once. Which antigen it targets is not known. No base quality information exists; no much larger clone differs at one position. CDR1 and CDR2, per the germline V gene (reference sequence), are LNHDA and SQIVND. Here V drops 6 bases and J drops 1 base, and the junction holds 4 bases not matched to any gene. The CDR3, cysteine through phenylalanine, is 15 amino acids long. Kept here is only the CDR3 DNA, which spans 45 bases and is read in frame from base 1. TCRbeta CDR3 regions were amplified from genomic DNA by means of the immunoSEQ Assay, a bias-controlled multiplex PCR. On the authors' methods: The number of nucleated cells in each sample was estimated by amplification of reference gene primers within the assay. To quantify the absolute abundance of each unique TCRbeta CDR3 rearrangement, sequence reads were collapsed and filtered. For each sample, productive Simpson clonality was calculated as the square root of Simpson's diversity index across productive rearrangements. The immuneACCESS repertoire file appears here via TCRdb, limited to in-frame rearrangements. These files lack a portion of the clones; in checked studies, under half of the deficit traces to unresolved V genes, and the cause of the others is not known. For V, J and clone size, that table is used; D and trimming come from the DNA. This sample is represented by 300,000 to 400,000 clones; 89% of them were singletons. About 3% of the sample comes from the top ten.

One collaborating source in Seattle enrolled patients during active infection and followed them longitudinally through the course of disease. Whole blood was collected in K2EDTA tubes by collaborating institutions according to the institutions' own protocols. For TCRbeta analysis, collaborator samples were shipped as frozen whole blood, as isolated PBMCs, or as DNA extracted from either sample type. Broader findings and caveats from the paper: The quantity of clinical and demographic metadata differed by source and by participant and was supplied without curation.

The clonotype originates from a woman under 40 with COVID-19, enrolled during active disease. The chain is encoded by TRBV19 joined to TRBJ1-3; 9 bases in between match TRBD1. The source material was peripheral blood. The bases read TGTGCCAGTAGCCGGGACAGGGAGTCTGGAAACACCATATATTTT. The encoded protein is CASSRDRESGNTIYF.